This T cell receptor (beta chain) originates from a study of early T cells in non-severe SARS-CoV-2 infection. Study-level background: Sequencing of unsorted whole blood was done on bulk RNA, leaving chains unpaired.

Tagging with unique molecular identifiers was applied to individual cDNA molecules. TCRdb fed the 5' RACE reads into MiXCR, producing one record per CDR3 protein. The data hold tens of thousands of distinct CDR3 sequences, with around 11% observed a single time. The CDR3 loop spans 14 amino acids. V dropped 6 bases and J dropped 0; count of bases not matched to a gene: 3. The germline CDR1 and CDR2 sequences are SQVTM and ANQGSEA. The TCR sequence derives from an adult who was a healthcare worker with PCR-confirmed SARS-CoV-2 infection or an uninfected control (not recorded which). The material was whole blood, obtained at baseline. The chain has TRBV29-1 and TRBJ2-3; 10 bases map to TRBD2. The DNA for the CDR3 is TGCAGCGTCGCGACTAGCGGGAGCACAGATACGCAGTATTTT. Its translation is CSVATSGSTDTQYF.